The rows below give T cell receptor beta chains drawn from one sample of a study of blood T cell repertoires in COVID-19. TCRdb keeps only in-frame clones here, not all; method: immunoSEQ multiplex PCR. The table lists a few hundred thousand clones, about 88% of them singletons. Sequencing input: peripheral blood. These receptors all stem from a human donor in a cohort sampled during active COVID-19. CDR3s include the opening cysteine and the closing phenylalanine or tryptophan. A D gene is named only where the DNA matches it firmly. Clone size is shown for a subset of rows, as once, few, many or a class of expanded clone.

CASSLLETPSTDTQYF	TGTGCCAGCAGCCTCCTGGAGACTCCTAGCACAGATACGCAGTATTTT	NA	TRBJ2-3	NA	TRBV7-9
CASSAWRNQETQYF	TGTGCCAGCAGTGCCTGGCGGAATCAAGAGACCCAGTACTTC	NA	TRBJ2-5	once	TRBV2
CASSFHDRVPFNEQFF	TGTGCCAGCAGTTTCCATGACAGGGTTCCCTTTAATGAGCAGTTCTTC	TRBD1	TRBJ2-1	NA	TRBV27
CASSHANRGRVSEAFF	TGTGCCAGCAGTCATGCGAACAGGGGGCGGGTCTCTGAAGCTTTCTTT	TRBD1	TRBJ1-1	once	TRBV28
CASSRTGGGGNEQFF	TGTGCCAGCAGCCGAACCGGGGGCGGGGGTAATGAGCAGTTCTTC	NA	TRBJ2-1	NA	TRBV9
CASRSRFVPVHEQFF	TGTGCCAGCAGGTCGCGGTTTGTCCCCGTCCATGAGCAGTTCTTC	NA	TRBJ2-1	NA	TRBV27
CASSPRGGGNTGELFF	TGTGCCAGTAGTCCAAGGGGAGGAGGGAACACCGGGGAGCTGTTTTTT	NA	TRBJ2-2	NA	TRBV19
CASSYPGTGGNWEGGYTF	TGTGCCAGCAGTTACCCTGGGACAGGCGGTAATTGGGAAGGTGGCTACACCTTC	TRBD1	TRBJ1-2	NA	TRBV6-7
CASSVWQGPLMGTEAFF	TGTGCCAGCAGCGTGTGGCAGGGGCCCTTGATGGGCACTGAAGCTTTCTTT	NA	TRBJ1-1	NA	TRBV5-4
CASSLPRSWDTQYF	TGTGCCAGCAGCTTACCCCGGTCGTGGGATACGCAGTATTTT	NA	TRBJ2-3	NA	TRBV7-2
CASVKTRPPYNEQFF	TGTGCCAGCGTTAAGACTAGGCCACCTTACAATGAGCAGTTCTTC	NA	TRBJ2-1	NA	TRBV2
CASTPGRGPNTGELFF	TGTGCCAGCACCCCAGGGAGGGGCCCGAACACCGGGGAGCTGTTTTTT	TRBD2	TRBJ2-2	NA	TRBV7-9
CASSLEGGKLSTDTQYF	TGTGCCAGCAGCTTAGAGGGCGGGAAGCTTAGCACAGATACGCAGTATTTT	NA	TRBJ2-3	once	TRBV11-2
CASSLEGGGPDTQYF	TGCGCCAGCAGCTTGGAAGGGGGGGGCCCCGATACGCAGTATTTT	NA	TRBJ2-3	NA	TRBV5-1
CASSLMGQGADTQYF	TGTGCCAGCAGCTTGATGGGACAGGGGGCCGATACGCAGTATTTT	TRBD1	TRBJ2-3	NA	TRBV5-5
CASSLGASTDTQYF	TGTGCCAGCAGCTTAGGGGCTAGCACAGATACGCAGTATTTT	NA	TRBJ2-3	NA	TRBV11-3
CASSLSSVNTEAFF	TGTGCCAGCAGCTTATCCTCGGTGAACACTGAAGCTTTCTTT	NA	TRBJ1-1	NA	TRBV7-9
CASSQDLADRTEAFF	TGCGCCAGCAGCCAAGATCTTGCGGATCGGACTGAAGCTTTCTTT	NA	TRBJ1-1	NA	TRBV4-1
CASSPSGTGRDEQYF	TGTGCCAGCTCACCCTCCGGGACAGGGAGGGACGAGCAGTACTTC	TRBD1	TRBJ2-7	NA	TRBV18
CASRTAARNSPLHF	TGTGCCAGCAGGACAGCCGCGAGAAATTCACCCCTCCACTTT	NA	TRBJ1-6	NA	TRBV6-5
CASSPGQVESTEAFF	TGTGCCAGCTCACCGGGACAGGTCGAAAGCACTGAAGCTTTCTTT	TRBD1	TRBJ1-1	NA	TRBV18
CASSSDRGANTEAFF	TGTGCCAGCAGCTCCGACAGGGGGGCAAACACTGAAGCTTTCTTT	TRBD1	TRBJ1-1	NA	TRBV5-4
CASSIGGAKNIQYF	TGTGCCAGTAGTATCGGAGGGGCCAAAAACATTCAGTACTTC	NA	TRBJ2-4	NA	TRBV19
CAINSGVEQYF	TGTGCCATCAATTCAGGGGTCGAGCAGTACTTC	NA	TRBJ2-7	few	TRBV10-3
CASSIGRFDNYGYTF	TGTGCCAGTAGTATTGGCAGATTCGATAACTATGGCTACACCTTC	NA	TRBJ1-2	NA	TRBV19
CASSLSRPDTQYF	TGTGCCAGCAGTTTATCGCGTCCAGATACGCAGTATTTT	NA	TRBJ2-3	NA	TRBV27
CASSGQGRNSPLHF	TGTGCCAGTAGCGGACAGGGCCGGAATTCACCCCTCCACTTT	TRBD1	TRBJ1-6	NA	TRBV19
CASSLYPGYYGYTF	TGTGCCAGCAGTTTATATCCAGGGTATTATGGCTACACCTTC	NA	TRBJ1-2	NA	TRBV27
CASSSRVMNIQYF	TGCGCCAGCAGCTCCAGGGTGATGAACATTCAGTACTTC	NA	TRBJ2-4	NA	TRBV4-1
CASTQGATYEQYF	TGTGCCAGTACCCAGGGGGCAACCTACGAGCAGTACTTC	TRBD1	TRBJ2-7	NA	TRBV18
CASTGTGLVNQPQHF	TGTGCCAGCACCGGGACAGGGCTTGTAAATCAGCCCCAGCATTTT	TRBD1	TRBJ1-5	few	TRBV6-4
CASKNAGGTYEQYF	TGTGCCAGCAAGAACGCGGGAGGTACCTACGAGCAGTACTTC	TRBD2	TRBJ2-7	few	TRBV2
CASSLGLAGGYEQYF	TGCGCCAGCAGCTTGGGACTAGCGGGAGGCTACGAGCAGTACTTC	TRBD2	TRBJ2-7	NA	TRBV5-1
CASRVTGQGSEQYF	TGTGCCAGCAGGGTGACGGGACAGGGAAGCGAGCAGTACTTC	TRBD1	TRBJ2-7	once	TRBV28
CASSQDGGLDTQYF	TGTGCCAGCAGCCAAGATGGGGGGTTAGATACGCAGTATTTT	NA	TRBJ2-3	NA	TRBV3-1/TRBV3-2
CASSTSANSYNEQFF	TGTGCCAGCAGTACTAGCGCGAACTCCTACAATGAGCAGTTCTTC	TRBD2	TRBJ2-1	NA	TRBV7-2
CASAVQETQYF	TGCGCCAGCGCGGTCCAAGAGACCCAGTACTTC	NA	TRBJ2-5	NA	TRBV4-1
CASSLTGQGRETQYF	TGTGCCAGCAGTTTAACGGGACAGGGGAGGGAGACCCAGTACTTC	TRBD1	TRBJ2-5	NA	TRBV27
CATSSAPLTLAGVITYEQYF	TGTGCCACCAGCAGTGCCCCATTAACTTTAGCGGGAGTAATCACCTACGAGCAGTACTTC	TRBD2	TRBJ2-7	NA	TRBV15
CASSLGYGTSANEQFF	TGTGCCAGCAGTTTAGGATACGGGACTAGCGCCAATGAGCAGTTCTTC	TRBD2	TRBJ2-1	NA	TRBV27
CASSKTGTGEQNTEAFF	TGCGCCAGCAGCAAGACCGGGACAGGCGAGCAGAACACTGAAGCTTTCTTT	TRBD1	TRBJ1-1	NA	TRBV5-1
CASSPLTGSTGNTIYF	TGTGCCAGCAGCCCACTGACAGGGAGTACTGGAAACACCATATATTTT	TRBD1	TRBJ1-3	NA	TRBV3-1/TRBV3-2
CASSLGLTGNTIYF	TGTGCCAGCAGCTTAGGGCTCACTGGAAACACCATATATTTT	NA	TRBJ1-3	NA	TRBV7-8
CASSKGQGLGVRNTIYF	TGTGCCAGCAGCAAGGGACAGGGATTAGGTGTGAGAAACACCATATATTTT	NA	TRBJ1-3	NA	TRBV21-1
CASSLFGTGNEKLFF	TGCGCCAGCAGCTTATTCGGGACAGGGAATGAAAAACTGTTTTTT	TRBD1	TRBJ1-4	NA	TRBV5-1
CASSEDISGGTQYF	TGTGCCAGCAGCGAGGATATTAGCGGGGGGACGCAGTATTTT	TRBD2	TRBJ2-3	NA	TRBV5-6
CASSLASIFAGANEQFF	TGTGCCAGCAGTTTAGCCTCCATCTTTGCAGGGGCTAATGAGCAGTTCTTC	NA	TRBJ2-1	once	TRBV27
CATSDSGLDGVDEQFF	TGTGCCACCAGTGATTCCGGACTCGATGGGGTCGATGAGCAGTTCTTC	NA	TRBJ2-1	NA	TRBV24-1
CASSPATGGAEGNTIYF	TGTGCCAGCTCACCAGCTACAGGGGGCGCGGAGGGAAACACCATATATTTT	TRBD1	TRBJ1-3	NA	TRBV18
CASSIGLAGSYNEQFF	TGTGCCAGTAGTATTGGGCTAGCGGGCAGCTACAATGAGCAGTTCTTC	TRBD2	TRBJ2-1	NA	TRBV19
CAWNVQGEWQPQHF	TGTGCCTGGAATGTACAGGGCGAGTGGCAGCCCCAGCATTTT	NA	TRBJ1-5	NA	TRBV30
CSGGQKDGEAFF	TGCAGCGGGGGACAGAAGGATGGTGAAGCTTTCTTT	TRBD1	TRBJ1-1	few	TRBV29-1
CAISDTGESYEQYF	TGTGCCATCAGTGATACAGGGGAGAGTTACGAGCAGTACTTC	TRBD1	TRBJ2-7	once	TRBV10-3
CASSLGHLNYGYTF	TGTGCCAGCAGCTTAGGACATCTTAACTATGGCTACACCTTC	NA	TRBJ1-2	once	TRBV7-2